Below, one T cell receptor beta chain is given with its context. The entry originates in a study of blood T cell repertoires in COVID-19. Assay used: immunoSEQ multiplex PCR; TCRdb lists only in-frame clones, some missing. The table includes approximately 260,000 clones, around 82% detected once. The germline V gene encodes CDR1 SGHVS and CDR2 FQNEAQ. This CDR3 comprises 16 residues. Trimming left V 4 bases short and J 1 base short, with 13 bases between. This TCR came from a woman older than 75 with active or convalescent COVID-19. Input material: peripheral blood. The chain joins TRBV7-8 to TRBJ2-2; a weak D match, TRBD2 (5 bases). The CDR3 sequence is CASSSVGGLNTGELFF. CDR3 in DNA: TGTGCCAGCAGCTCCGTTGGAGGCCTGAACACCGGGGAGCTGTTTTTT.